The next 26 T cell receptor beta chains were all read from a single sample in a study of T cell responses to AZD1222 COVID-19 vaccine. TCRdb keeps only in-frame clones here, not all; method: immunoSEQ multiplex PCR. The sample contains about 150,000 clones, about 90% of which appear only once. This material consisted of peripheral blood, taken 28 days after the second AZD1222 dose. The receptors were sampled from an adult who received the AZD1222 COVID-19 vaccine.

This chain links TRBV3-1 (or the pseudogene TRBV3-2) with TRBJ1-4, with D possibly being TRBD1 (5 bases). The CDR3 loop spans 15 amino acids. The V end lost 4 bases, the J end lost 5 bases, and 14 bases lay between the germline ends. CDR1 and CDR2 from the germline V gene are LGHDT and YNNKEL (reference sequence). The CDR3 nucleotides are TGTGCCAGCAGCCCCCCGGGACTGCTAAATGAAAAACTGTTTTTT. This sequence encodes CASSPPGLLNEKLFF.

This clone appeared a single time. The rearrangement links TRBV13 to TRBJ2-3, with TRBD2 matching over 11 bases. The length of the CDR3 is 19 residues. The V gene end was trimmed by 0 bases and the J gene end by 0 bases; junction bases not matched to a gene: 8. The germline CDR1 and CDR2 sequences are PRHDT and FYEKMQ (reference sequence). CDR3 sequence (DNA): TGTGCCAGCAGCTTAGGCCGGCTAGCGGGGGGTCCTAGCACAGATACGCAGTATTTT. Encoded protein: CASSLGRLAGGPSTDTQYF.

V and J are TRBV30 and TRBJ1-6; tentatively, D is TRBD1 (6 bases). The CDR3 totals 13 residues. V lost 4 bases to trimming and J lost 19 bases, with 23 bases between them. Germline V lookup: CDR1 GTSNPN, CDR2 SVGIG (reference sequence). The CDR3 DNA reads as TGTGCCTGGAAGACAGGCCTTTTCGTCAGCATTCACTTT. Translated, it gives CAWKTGLFVSIHF.

V and J are TRBV5-1 and TRBJ1-5, with 8 nucleotides matching TRBD1. CDR3 length: 14 amino acids. The trim removed 4 bases at V and 4 bases at J, leaving 4 bases unmatched. Looked up from germline, CDR1 is SGHRS and CDR2 is YFSETQ. Here the CDR3 DNA reads TGCGCCAGCAGCCCCGGACAGGGTAATCAGCCCCAGCATTTT. Encoded protein: CASSPGQGNQPQHF.

V gene TRBV7-9 combines with J gene TRBJ2-5; either TRBD1 or TRBD2 may fit D (6 bases each). The CDR3 totals 12 residues. V shed 4 bases and J shed 5 bases, with 8 bases lying between them. Germline CDR1 is SEHNR and CDR2 is FQNEAQ (reference sequence). The CDR3 DNA sequence: TGTGCCAGCAGCTGGGGGGCGGAGACCCAGTACTTC. Residues: CASSWGAETQYF.

The chain couples TRBV12-5 to TRBJ1-3, with D perhaps matching TRBD1 (5 bases). Looked up from germline, CDR1 is LGHNT and CDR2 is FRNRAP. This CDR3 is 14 amino acids long. V lost 3 bases to trimming and J lost 4 bases, with 10 bases between them. The chain's CDR3 is CASGFLGLGNTIYF. CDR3 sequence (DNA): TGTGCTAGTGGTTTTTTGGGGCTAGGAAACACCATATATTTT.

The chain uses TRBV5-3 and TRBJ2-5, with a possible D match to TRBD1 (6 bases). TRBV5-3 counts as an open reading frame of uncertain function. V was shortened by 3 bases and J by 3 bases, with 12 bases between the two germline ends. The CDR3 spans 14 residues. In DNA, the CDR3 is TGTGCCAGAAGCTGGGACATCCGCAAAGAGACCCAGTACTTC. This encodes CARSWDIRKETQYF.

V and J are TRBV19 and TRBJ1-1, with 8 bases identical to TRBD1. The CDR3 has 15 amino acids. Germline CDR1 is LNHDA and CDR2 is SQIVND (reference sequence). The ends lost 7 bases at V and 4 bases at J; junction bases unmatched: 11. The CDR3 here is CASTPSDRVVTEAFF. The CDR3 DNA is TGTGCCAGTACCCCCTCGGACAGGGTGGTCACTGAAGCTTTCTTT.

The gene calls are TRBV5-1 and TRBJ1-4, with 8 bases identical to TRBD1. The germline V gene has CDR1 SGHRS and CDR2 YFSETQ. The length of the CDR3 is 15 residues. V was clipped by 4 bases and J by 4 bases; unmatched bases: 6. The CDR3 DNA follows: TGCGCCAGCAGCCCGACAGGGGTGATTAATGAAAAACTGTTTTTT. Amino acid sequence: CASSPTGVINEKLFF.

The genes are TRBV11-3 and TRBJ2-7; 10 bases agree with TRBD1. Trimming cost V 1 base and J 4 bases; bases outside gene matches: 1. The CDR3 loop spans 14 amino acids. Looked up from germline, CDR1 is SGHNT and CDR2 is YENEEA. The CDR3 sequence is CASSLGDRGYEQYF. The CDR3 DNA follows: TGTGCCAGCAGCTTAGGGGACAGGGGTTACGAGCAGTACTTC.

The V and J genes are TRBV5-5 and TRBJ1-2; D possibly corresponds to TRBD1 (5 bases). Germline-derived CDR1 and CDR2 are SGHKS and YYEKEE (reference sequence). Trimming pared 0 bases from V and 8 bases from J, leaving 14 bases between. The CDR3 covers 14 residues. CDR3: CASSLVAGLRGYTF. As DNA, the CDR3 is TGTGCCAGCAGCTTGGTGGCAGGGCTACGGGGCTACACCTTC.

There are a few counts of this clone. Mismatch with germline at one junction end may stem from a read error. V gene TRBV7-7 combines with J gene TRBJ2-1; 10 nucleotides align to TRBD2. The CDR3 covers 17 residues. The germline gives CDR1 SSHAT, CDR2 FNYEAQ (reference sequence). The CDR3 nucleotides read TGTGCTAGCAGCTTAGCACAGACTAGCGGGTGGGACAATGAGCAGTTCTTC. Translated, it gives CASSLAQTSGWDNEQFF.

J is TRBJ2-3 and V is TRBV6-2 or TRBV6-3, with TRBD2 as a possible D gene (6 bases). This CDR3 is built from 21 residues. The germline CDR1 and CDR2 sequences are MNHEY and SVGEGT. V lost 2 bases and J lost 0, with 27 bases in between. The CDR3 sequence is CASSYQSVRTSKISSTDTQYF. The CDR3 region has the DNA TGTGCCAGCAGTTACCAGTCGGTCCGAACTAGCAAGATTTCTAGCACAGATACGCAGTATTTT.

CDR3 loop: CSALRERGARNEQFF. The CDR3 bases are TGCAGCGCACTTAGGGAGAGAGGGGCACGGAATGAGCAGTTCTTC. The J gene is TRBJ2-1, the V gene TRBV29-1; D might be TRBD1 or TRBD2, each matching 5 bases. V lost 7 bases and J 7 bases, leaving 23 bases between the germline ends. CDR3 length: 15 amino acids. Germline lookup yields CDR1 SQVTM and CDR2 ANQGSEA.

The chain couples TRBV2 to TRBJ1-5; D perhaps matches TRBD1 (6 bases). The V gene's germline CDR1 is SNHLY and CDR2 FYNNEI. CDR3 length equals 16 residues. Between the trimmed V and J ends, which lost 2 bases and 5 bases, there was a span of 16 bases. CDR3 region: CASSEPGGRGYQPQHF. The CDR3 DNA reads TGTGCCAGCAGTGAACCTGGGGGCAGAGGTTATCAGCCCCAGCATTTT.

The rearrangement links TRBV2 to TRBJ1-2; D is perhaps TRBD1 (6 bases). Germline V gene sequence: CDR1 SNHLY, CDR2 FYNNEI. V shed 9 bases and J shed 4 bases, with 12 bases lying between them. The CDR3 covers 12 residues. In DNA form, the CDR3 reads TGTGCCAGTGGGGGGCTCGCCTATGGCTACACCTTC. It codes for CASGGLAYGYTF.

The V gene is TRBV30, the J gene TRBJ2-2; 7 nucleotides agree with TRBD1. Trimming at V came to 8 bases and at J to 0 bases, leaving 9 bases not matched to a gene. CDR1 is GTSNPN, CDR2 SVGIG, per germline (reference sequence). The CDR3 extends over 15 amino acids. The CDR3 loop reads CALHRGHPNTGELFF. DNA of the CDR3: TGTGCCCTACACAGGGGCCACCCGAACACCGGGGAGCTGTTTTTT. Based on the CDR3 plus reference TRBV30 and TRBJ2-2, the full variable domain is SQTIHQWPATLVQPVGSPLSLECTVEGTSNPNLYWYRQAAGRGLQLLFYSVGIGQISSEVPQNLSASRPQDRQFILSSKKLLLSDSGFYLCALHRGHPNTGELFFGEGSRLTVL.

The V and J genes are TRBV7-2 and TRBJ2-2, with 8 bases identical to TRBD2. Germline trimming cut 5 bases from V and 5 bases from J; bases unmatched to any gene: 7. Per the germline V gene, CDR1 is SGHTA and CDR2 is FQGNSA. The CDR3 has 15 residues. The CDR3 region has the DNA TGTGCCAGCAGCCGGGCGGGGGGCGGTACCGGGGAGCTGTTTTTT. Its protein is CASSRAGGGTGELFF.

The chain recombines TRBV5-8 with TRBJ2-7, with D maybe TRBD2 (6 bases). CDR3 length: 14 residues. Germline CDR1 reads SGHTS; CDR2 reads YDEGEE. V was shortened by 4 bases and J by 2 bases, with 13 bases between the two germline ends. CDR3 DNA sequence: TGTGCCAGCAGCCCCTGGGGGGAACCCTACGAGCAGTACTTC. Translating it yields CASSPWGEPYEQYF.

V and J are TRBV6-4 and TRBJ1-2, with no clear D. The length of the CDR3 is 12 residues. The germline V gene encodes CDR1 MRHNA and CDR2 SNTAGT. V gave up 2 bases and J gave up 4 bases, with 5 bases separating them. The CDR3 protein is CASSDPSYGYTF. DNA for the CDR3: TGTGCCAGCAGTGACCCATCCTATGGCTACACCTTC.

The chain links TRBV6-5 to TRBJ1-1; D gene uncertain. Germline V gene sequence: CDR1 MNHEY, CDR2 SVGAGI. V shed 4 bases and J shed 4 bases, with 16 bases lying between them. CDR3 length equals 15 residues. The CDR3 bases are TGTGCCAGCAGTTTCGGGCCCCAGTGGGCCACTGAAGCTTTCTTT. Its protein product is CASSFGPQWATEAFF.

This clone is a singleton in its sample. The V and J genes are TRBV7-2 and TRBJ2-7, with TRBD1 matching 7 bases. The junction had 4 bases not matched to a gene; V was cut back by 5 bases and J by 3 bases. Germline V gene sequence: CDR1 SGHTA, CDR2 FQGNSA. The CDR3 consists of 13 residues. CDR3 amino acids: CASSKGTVYEQYF. The DNA of the CDR3 is TGTGCCAGCAGCAAAGGGACAGTCTACGAGCAGTACTTC.

This clone occurred a few times. The J gene is TRBJ1-1, the V gene TRBV7-9; unclear D gene. Germline V gives CDR1 SEHNR, CDR2 FQNEAQ (reference sequence). This CDR3 is 15 amino acids long. V lost 5 bases and J lost 1, with 14 bases in between. CDR3 residues: CASSPSPYGNTEAFF. Written as DNA, the CDR3 is TGTGCCAGCAGCCCCTCCCCCTATGGGAACACTGAAGCTTTCTTT. Full variable domain (remainder filled in from reference TRBV7-9 and TRBJ1-1): DTGVSQNPRHKITKRGQNVTFRCDPISEHNRLYWYRQTLGQGPEFLTYFQNEAQLEKSRLLSDRFSAERPKGSFSTLEIQRTEQGDSAMYLCASSPSPYGNTEAFFGQGTRLTVV.

V and J are TRBV6-1 and TRBJ1-5; D call uncertain. V lost 4 bases and J 4 bases, leaving 17 bases between the germline ends. This CDR3 has 16 residues. Germline-derived CDR1 and CDR2 are MNHNS and SASEGT. CDR3 DNA sequence: TGTGCCAGCAGTGCGAACCGGTCGGTGGGGAATCAGCCCCAGCATTTT. Protein: CASSANRSVGNQPQHF.

The chain has TRBV19 and TRBJ2-1; a weak D match, TRBD1 (6 bases). The CDR3 loop spans 11 amino acids. The V gene lost 6 bases and the J gene lost 7 bases, with 7 bases spanning the gap. Germline CDR1 reads LNHDA; CDR2 reads SQIVND (reference sequence). As DNA, the CDR3 is TGTGCCAGTAGAGGGGGTAATGAGCAGTTCTTC. This codes for CASRGGNEQFF.

V is TRBV12-3 or TRBV12-4 and J is TRBJ2-1; D perhaps matches TRBD1 (5 bases). The CDR3 sequence is 13 residues long. Trimming removed 2 bases from V and 9 bases from J, with 11 bases in between. CDR3 sequence: CASSLQGAVEQFF. DNA for the CDR3: TGTGCCAGCAGTTTACAGGGTGCTGTTGAGCAGTTCTTC.